These 16 T cell receptor beta chains were all obtained from the same sample, sequenced in a study of a mutant IDH1 vaccine in newly diagnosed glioma. Their antigens are not known. Here immunoSEQ multiplex PCR was the method, and the copy in TCRdb shows in-frame clones only, minus some. The table includes about 61,000 clones, 80% detected once. The time point: week 11, during vaccination. In every dose of vaccine, 300 ug of mutant IDH1 20-mer peptide was given alongside topical imiquimod. This material consisted of PBMCs, taken from a glioma patient whose treatment included an IDH1 peptide vaccine. All receptors come from a man between 45 and 60 years old with glioma.

The rearrangement uses TRBV21-1 and TRBJ2-7; TRBD2, as called in the table, went unchecked against the DNA. TRBV21-1 is a pseudogene locus. The CDR3 runs 15 residues. DNA for the CDR3: TGTGCCAGCAGCAAGGGACTAGCGGGGCCCTACGAGCAGTACTTC. Its translation: CASSKGLAGPYEQYF.

The CDR3 here is CASSRTGGSGELFF. For the CDR3, the DNA is TGCGCCAGCAGTCGGACAGGGGGCTCCGGGGAGCTGTTTTTT. This chain joins TRBV4-1 and TRBJ2-2, with 11 positions matching TRBD1. The CDR3 is 14 residues long. V trimming: 6 bases; J trimming: 6 bases; junction bases outside the gene matches: 3. CDR1 MGHRA and CDR2 YSYEKL come from the germline V gene.

This sequence joins TRBV10-3 and TRBJ1-4; perhaps TRBD1 as D (6 bases). Trimming removed 0 bases at V and 6 bases at J, with 11 bases between. Germline V gene sequence: CDR1 ENHRY, CDR2 SYGVKD. The CDR3 spans 15 residues. DNA of the CDR3: TGTGCCATCAGTGAGTCGACAGGATGGGATGAAAAACTGTTTTTT. It yields the protein CAISESTGWDEKLFF.

This clone was detected once. In DNA form, the CDR3 reads TGCGCCAGCAGCCAAGAACAGGCTAGCAATCAGCCCCAGCATTTT. Amino acids: CASSQEQASNQPQHF. The chain couples TRBV4-1 to TRBJ1-5, with D perhaps matching TRBD1 (5 bases). The germline V and J ends were trimmed by 0 bases and 0 bases, with 6 bases remaining between them. Germline CDR1 is MGHRA and CDR2 is YSYEKL. CDR3 length: 15 amino acids.

The table lists this clone with a count of one. The chain links TRBV6-5 to TRBJ2-1; 9 nucleotides agree with TRBD1. V shed 7 bases and J 2 bases; nucleotides not matched to a gene: 6. CDR1 is MNHEY and CDR2 is SVGAGI in the germline V gene. The CDR3 spans 15 residues. The CDR3 DNA reads TGTGCCAGCAAACCGGACAGGGGAACCTACAATGAGCAGTTCTTC. Its protein product is CASKPDRGTYNEQFF.

This sequence joins TRBV29-1 and TRBJ2-3; D call uncertain. The germline gives CDR1 SQVTM, CDR2 ANQGSEA. V gave up 6 bases and J gave up 6 bases, with 10 bases separating them. The CDR3 spans 11 residues. CDR3 DNA sequence: TGCAGCGTAAAAGGGTTGGATACGCAGTATTTT. This sequence encodes CSVKGLDTQYF.

This sequence joins TRBV5-5 and TRBJ1-6; 9 bases fit TRBD1. The CDR3 extends over 13 amino acids. With 7 bases clipped from V and 9 bases from J, the junction kept 5 bases outside the gene matches. Germline V gene data show CDR1 as SGHKS and CDR2 as YYEKEE (reference sequence). As DNA, the CDR3 is TGTGCCAGCGCCGGGACAGGGACTTCACCCCTCCACTTT. Protein: CASAGTGTSPLHF.

V and J are TRBV10-3 and TRBJ1-2; 8 positions agree with TRBD1. The CDR3 is 14 residues long. The V segment lost 0 bases and the J segment 7 bases; nucleotides outside the gene matches: 4. The germline gives CDR1 ENHRY, CDR2 SYGVKD. Written as DNA, the CDR3 is TGTGCCATCAGTGAGTCGGGGACAGGCCTTGGCTACACCTTC. Its translation: CAISESGTGLGYTF.

The V call is TRBV10-3, the J call TRBJ1-1; D is possibly TRBD1 (5 bases). The CDR3 has 15 residues. The V gene lost 11 bases and the J gene lost 4 bases, with 23 bases spanning the gap. Germline CDR1 and CDR2: ENHRY and SYGVKD. Here the CDR3 DNA reads TGTGCCGGTGGTCCGGGGGGACGTCGTGGCACTGAAGCTTTCTTT. Protein product: CAGGPGGRRGTEAFF.

This rearrangement joins TRBV7-6 to TRBJ2-3, with TRBD1 as a possible D gene (6 bases). CDR3 length equals 13 residues. Per germline, CDR1 SGHVS and CDR2 FNYEAQ. V dropped 5 bases and J dropped 6 bases, with 12 bases sitting between them. CDR3 in amino acids: CASSENRVDTQYF. The CDR3 DNA sequence: TGTGCCAGCAGCGAAAACAGGGTGGATACGCAGTATTTT.

This clone was detected only a few times. This chain uses TRBV1 with TRBJ2-7; TRBD2 reflects the table's D call only, with no check against the DNA. TRBV1 is flagged as a pseudogene. The CDR3 is 12 residues long. CDR3 DNA: TGCACCAGCAGCCCCATTCGTTCGGGGCAGTACTTC. It encodes CTSSPIRSGQYF.

This clone was observed a handful of times. This chain connects TRBV4-2 to TRBJ2-5; a possible D gene is TRBD2 (5 bases). This CDR3 spans 14 amino acids. V was trimmed by 1 base and J by 2 bases, leaving 8 bases between them. Germline V gene sequence: CDR1 LGHNA, CDR2 YNFKEQ. The DNA for the CDR3 is TGTGCCAGCAGCCAAGCTGGCGGGCAAGAGACCCAGTACTTC. It encodes CASSQAGGQETQYF.

This sequence joins TRBV6-1 and TRBJ1-5, with no clear D. The length of the CDR3 is 15 residues. Between the trimmed V and J ends, which lost 2 bases and 0 bases, there was a span of 8 bases. Germline loops: CDR1 MNHNS, CDR2 SASEGT. CDR3 sequence reads: CASSEPANSNQPQHF. CDR3 DNA: TGTGCCAGCAGTGAACCGGCAAATAGCAATCAGCCCCAGCATTTT.

The V gene is TRBV20-1, the J gene TRBJ2-7; D is ambiguous. The CDR3 runs 11 residues. Trimming removed 6 bases at V and 0 bases at J, with 6 bases between. The germline V gene encodes CDR1 DFQATT and CDR2 SNEGSKA (reference sequence). This chain's CDR3 is CSAHHSYEQYF. CDR3 nucleotide sequence: TGCAGTGCGCACCACTCCTACGAGCAGTACTTC.

The chain carries TRBV14 and TRBJ2-7; D unresolved. V lost 1 base and J 3 bases, leaving 7 bases between the germline ends. The CDR3 consists of 13 residues. The germline gives CDR1 SGHDN, CDR2 FVKESK. CDR3 coding DNA: TGTGCCAGCAGCCAAGGAAATGGCTACGAGCAGTACTTC. Amino acid sequence: CASSQGNGYEQYF.

This clone has a handful of counts. The V call is TRBV28, the J call TRBJ1-1; the D is unclear. Trimming shortened V by 5 bases and J by 4 bases, and 8 bases separated the two germline ends. Germline V gives CDR1 MDHEN, CDR2 SYDVKM. This CDR3 region has 12 residues. For the CDR3, the DNA is TGTGCCAGCAGTACACGTGGCACTGAAGCTTTCTTT. It translates to CASSTRGTEAFF.